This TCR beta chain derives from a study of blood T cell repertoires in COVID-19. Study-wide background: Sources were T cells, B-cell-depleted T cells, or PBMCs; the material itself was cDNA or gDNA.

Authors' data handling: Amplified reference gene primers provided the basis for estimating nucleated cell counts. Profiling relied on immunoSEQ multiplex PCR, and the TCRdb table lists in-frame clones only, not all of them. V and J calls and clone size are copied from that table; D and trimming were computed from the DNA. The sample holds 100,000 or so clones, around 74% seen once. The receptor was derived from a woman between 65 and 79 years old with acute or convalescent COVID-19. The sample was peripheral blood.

In nucleotides, the CDR3 is TGTGCCAGCAGACCGGGCGGGGGCTGGGGGGAGCAGTACTTC. This translates into CASRPGGGWGEQYF. This chain joins TRBV6-5 and TRBJ2-7; D perhaps matches TRBD2 (7 bases). V was clipped by 6 bases and J by 7 bases, with 19 bases between them. CDR3 length: 14 amino acids. The germline gives CDR1 MNHEY, CDR2 SVGAGI.